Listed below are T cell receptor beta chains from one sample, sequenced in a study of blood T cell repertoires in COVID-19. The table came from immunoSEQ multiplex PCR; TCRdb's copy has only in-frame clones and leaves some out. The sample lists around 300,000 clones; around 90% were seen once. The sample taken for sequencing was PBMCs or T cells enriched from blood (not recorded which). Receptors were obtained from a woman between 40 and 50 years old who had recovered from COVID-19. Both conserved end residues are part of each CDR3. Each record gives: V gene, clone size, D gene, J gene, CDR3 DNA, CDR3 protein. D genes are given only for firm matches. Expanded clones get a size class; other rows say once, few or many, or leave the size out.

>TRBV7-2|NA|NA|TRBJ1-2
TGTGCCAGCAGCTTAACAGGCTTAGCTAACTATGGCTACACCTTC
CASSLTGLANYGYTF
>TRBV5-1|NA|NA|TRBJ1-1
TGCGCCAGCAGCTTGGGGCATCTGGACACTGAAGCTTTCTTT
CASSLGHLDTEAFF
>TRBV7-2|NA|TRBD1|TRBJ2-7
TGTGCCAGCACCCCCGGGGGGACAGGGGGCTACGAGCAGTACTTC
CASTPGGTGGYEQYF
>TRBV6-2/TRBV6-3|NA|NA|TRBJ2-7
TGTGCCAGCAGTCCACAGGGATCCTCCTACGAGCAGTACTTC
CASSPQGSSYEQYF
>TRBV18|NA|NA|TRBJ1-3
TGTGCCAGCTCACATGACAGACCCTCTGGAAACACCATATATTTT
CASSHDRPSGNTIYF
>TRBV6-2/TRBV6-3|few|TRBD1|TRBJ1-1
TGTGCCAGCAGTTATGGGGACAGGGGGCCTAATGAAGCTTTCTTT
CASSYGDRGPNEAFF
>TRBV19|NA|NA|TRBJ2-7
TGTGCCAGTAGTACAAATACTAATTCTGGAAACGAGCAGTACTTC
CASSTNTNSGNEQYF
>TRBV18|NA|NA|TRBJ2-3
TGTGCCAGCTCACCCCAGACTGACACAGATACGCAGTATTTT
CASSPQTDTDTQYF
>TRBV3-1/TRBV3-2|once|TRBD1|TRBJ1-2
TGTGCCAGCAGCCAAGTTAACAGGGGTGGCTACACCTTC
CASSQVNRGGYTF
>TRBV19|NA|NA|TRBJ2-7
TGTGCCAGTCGTCGGGGCGGCGGGGCCCCCGAGCAGTACTTC
CASRRGGGAPEQYF
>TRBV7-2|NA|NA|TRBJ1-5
TGTGCCAGCAGCTTAGCGCGGTCTCCGGATCTGCCCCAGCATTTT
CASSLARSPDLPQHF
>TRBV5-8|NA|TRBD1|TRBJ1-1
TGTGCCAGCAGCTTGGGTACAGGGGGCCTTACTGAAGCTTTCTTT
CASSLGTGGLTEAFF
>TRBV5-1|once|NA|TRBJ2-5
TGCGCCAGCAACCCCGGACGGGGGGAGACCCAGTACTTC
CASNPGRGETQYF
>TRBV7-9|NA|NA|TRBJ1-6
TGTGCCAGCAGCTTAGCTTTAGCGTGGCAGGGGACGCGGGATTCACCCCTCCACTTT
CASSLALAWQGTRDSPLHF
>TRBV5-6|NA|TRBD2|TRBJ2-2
TGTGCCAGCAGCTCTTCCGGGACTAGAGGCGGGGAGCTGTTTTTT
CASSSSGTRGGELFF
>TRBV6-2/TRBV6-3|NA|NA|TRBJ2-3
TGTGCCAGCAGCTCGTCTATATTACATACGCAGTATTTT
CASSSSILHTQYF
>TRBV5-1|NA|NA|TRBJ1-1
TGCGCCAGCAGCTTGAGCCAGGTCAACACTGAAGCTTTCTTT
CASSLSQVNTEAFF
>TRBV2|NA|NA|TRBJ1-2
TGTGCCAGCAAACACACAGAGACGGGAGGCTACACCTTC
CASKHTETGGYTF
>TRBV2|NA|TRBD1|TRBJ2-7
TGTGCCAGCAAGGACAGGATTAACATCTACGAGCAGTACTTC
CASKDRINIYEQYF
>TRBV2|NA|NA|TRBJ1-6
TGTGCCAGTCGGACAGAAGCGTTGTCACCCCTCCACTTT
CASRTEALSPLHF
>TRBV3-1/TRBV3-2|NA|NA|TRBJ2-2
TGTGCCAGCAGCCAAGCCACGGGCACCGGGGAGCTGTTTTTT
CASSQATGTGELFF
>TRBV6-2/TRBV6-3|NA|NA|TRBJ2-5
TGTGCCAGCAGTCTTGGACTCCAAAGGGAGACCCAGTACTTC
CASSLGLQRETQYF
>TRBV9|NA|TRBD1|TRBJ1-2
TGTGCCAGCAGCGCTACAACGGGACAGGGAGGGGGCTACACCTTC
CASSATTGQGGGYTF
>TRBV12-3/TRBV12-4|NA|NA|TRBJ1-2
TGTGCCAGCAGTTTGCTGAGGCAAACTGGCTACACCTTC
CASSLLRQTGYTF
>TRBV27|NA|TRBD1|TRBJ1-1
TGTGCCAGCAGTCCGGGACAGGGGGCCATTGCGATGAACACTGAAGCTTTCTTT
CASSPGQGAIAMNTEAFF
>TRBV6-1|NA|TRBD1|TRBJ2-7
TGTGCCAGCAGTGAATACTCCGGGACAGGACCGACGGAGGAGCAGTACTTC
CASSEYSGTGPTEEQYF
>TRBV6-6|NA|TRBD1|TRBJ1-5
TGTGCCAGCAGTGCCCAGGACAGGGGAACCAATCAGCCCCAGCATTTT
CASSAQDRGTNQPQHF
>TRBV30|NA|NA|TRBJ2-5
TGTGCCTGGGCTGCCGGAGAGACCCAGTACTTC
CAWAAGETQYF
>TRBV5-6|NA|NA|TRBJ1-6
TGTGCCAGCTGGAGTTCGGGTGGAAATTCACCCCTCCACTTT
CASWSSGGNSPLHF
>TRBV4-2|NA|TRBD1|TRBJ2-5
TGTGCCAGCAGCCAACTGACAGGGCAGCGAGAGACCCAGTACTTC
CASSQLTGQRETQYF
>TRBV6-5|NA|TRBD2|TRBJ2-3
TGTGCCAGCAGTTACGAAGCGGGAGCCGTAGATACGCAGTATTTT
CASSYEAGAVDTQYF
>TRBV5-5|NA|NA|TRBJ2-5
TGTGCCAGCAGCTTGGCGCTTCCGAGGGTAGAGACCCAGTACTTC
CASSLALPRVETQYF
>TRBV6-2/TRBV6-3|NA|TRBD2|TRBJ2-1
TGTGCCAGCAGTTACAGTCGCGGGCTAGCGGGAGGTTCGTACAATGAGCAGTTCTTC
CASSYSRGLAGGSYNEQFF
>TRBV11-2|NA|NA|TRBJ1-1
TGTGCCAGCAGCTTAGTAAGCGCGGTAGCTTTCTTT
CASSLVSAVAFF
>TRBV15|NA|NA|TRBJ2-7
TGTGCCACCAGCAGAGATCTGGGCGAGACAGAACCCTACGAGCAGTACTTC
CATSRDLGETEPYEQYF
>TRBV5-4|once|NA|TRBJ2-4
TGTGCCAGCAGTCCCCCCGGGACTTCCAAAAACATTCAGTACTTC
CASSPPGTSKNIQYF
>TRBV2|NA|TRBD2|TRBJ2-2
TGTGCCATCTCTCCAGGCGGGAGGGCCGTCGCCACCGGGGAGCTGTTTTTT
CAISPGGRAVATGELFF
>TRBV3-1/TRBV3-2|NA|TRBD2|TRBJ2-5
TGTGCCAGCAGCCAAGTCGCTCTAGCGGGAGTCGAGACCCAGTACTTC
CASSQVALAGVETQYF